The present T cell receptor (beta chain) was sequenced within a study of OX40 agonist ivuxolimab in advanced cancers. General observations from the study: At 0.1 to 3.0 mg/kg, clonal expansion of CD4+ and CD8+ blood T cells had occurred by week 6.

On this clone: The antigen is not known.

Assay used: immunoSEQ multiplex PCR; TCRdb lists only in-frame clones, some missing. The sample has about 85,000 clones; around 86% are singletons. The starting material was CD4+ or CD8+ T cells sorted from blood, obtained in a trial of the OX40 agonist ivuxolimab. The sequence derives from an adult with an advanced solid tumor such as melanoma, head and neck, liver or kidney cancer.

The CDR3 loop reads CASSPRTLTEAFF. The CDR3 coding sequence is TGTGCCAGCTCACCTAGAACACTCACTGAAGCTTTCTTT. This chain uses TRBV18 with TRBJ1-1; no definite D call. CDR3 length equals 13 residues. Looked up from germline, CDR1 is KGHSH and CDR2 is LQKENI. V gave up 3 bases and J gave up 4 bases, with 9 bases separating them.